The 13 T cell receptor beta chains in this list originate from one sample, sequenced in a study of cytomegalovirus exposure and HLA in healthy donors. It was with 60 Vbeta and 13 Jbeta primers that the PCR ran. This table comes from immunoSEQ multiplex PCR, and its TCRdb copy is limited to in-frame clones, with some not included. The data hold approximately 180,000 clones, with 70% to 80% observed a single time. The specimen sequenced was PBMCs. All receptors derive from a woman in her forties or fifties in good health and CMV-seronegative.

This chain links TRBV11-2 with TRBJ1-3; D gene unclear. Germline CDR1 SGHAT, CDR2 FQNNGV. CDR3 length: 13 amino acids. Trimming pared 2 bases from V and 4 bases from J, leaving 6 bases between. Here the CDR3 DNA reads TGTGCCAGCAGCTTAAATCCGGGAAACACCATATATTTT. It yields the protein CASSLNPGNTIYF.

The V call is TRBV12-5, the J call TRBJ1-2; D is uncertain. Germline CDR1 reads LGHNT; CDR2 reads FRNRAP. This CDR3 has 14 amino acids. Trimming took off 5 bases at V and 0 bases at J, with 10 bases between the two ends. CDR3 loop: CASGVRESNYGYTF. The CDR3 nucleotides are TGTGCTAGTGGTGTCCGGGAATCTAACTATGGCTACACCTTC.

V and J are TRBV4-1 and TRBJ2-7, with a weak D call TRBD1 (6 bases). The germline V gene encodes CDR1 MGHRA and CDR2 YSYEKL. There are 17 residues in the CDR3. Trimming shortened V by 1 base and J by 5 bases, and 21 bases separated the two germline ends. The chain's CDR3 is CASSQVVSSVGAHEQYF. The CDR3 region has the DNA TGCGCCAGCAGCCAAGTTGTAAGTTCGGTGGGGGCCCACGAGCAGTACTTC.

V and J are TRBV28 and TRBJ2-2; 9 nucleotides align to TRBD1. The CDR3 consists of 15 residues. J gave up 4 bases and V 5 bases, and 5 bases lay outside the gene matches. Per germline, CDR1 MDHEN and CDR2 SYDVKM. CDR3 nucleotides: TGTGCCAGCAGTCCGGGACAGGGTTTCACCGGGGAGCTGTTTTTT. Encoded protein: CASSPGQGFTGELFF.

V is TRBV19 and J is TRBJ2-5; D is uncertain. Trimming cost V 0 bases and J 6 bases, with 11 bases left between them. CDR1 is LNHDA, CDR2 SQIVND, per germline (reference sequence). The CDR3 is 14 amino acids. CDR3 DNA sequence: TGTGCCAGTAGTATAGAAACTTCTAAGCAGACCCAGTACTTC. The encoded protein is CASSIETSKQTQYF.

In its sample, this clone was seen once. This rearrangement joins TRBV7-2 to TRBJ1-1; TRBD1 aligns across 8 bases. Losses at the gene ends were 0 bases for V and 4 bases for J; bases not matched to a gene: 7. Germline assignment: CDR1 SGHTA and CDR2 FQGNSA. CDR3 length: 16 amino acids. For the CDR3, the DNA is TGTGCCAGCAGCTTAGCCTCACAGGGGGGGATCACTGAAGCTTTCTTT. Its translation: CASSLASQGGITEAFF.

The chain couples TRBV6-6 to TRBJ2-1, with 8 bases fitting TRBD1. Trimming cost V 6 bases and J 4 bases; bases outside gene matches: 11. The CDR3 runs to 16 residues. Germline values: CDR1 MNHNY, CDR2 SVGAGI (reference sequence). The CDR3 DNA follows: TGTGCCAGCAGAGCCATGCAGGGGGCGGGTTACAATGAGCAGTTCTTC. It yields the protein CASRAMQGAGYNEQFF.

This clone was counted between two and nine times. V and J are TRBV30 and TRBJ1-1; a possible D gene is TRBD1 (6 bases). This CDR3 is 13 amino acids long. V lost 2 bases to trimming and J lost 2 bases, with 9 bases between them. CDR1 and CDR2 (germline): GTSNPN, SVGIG (reference sequence). The CDR3 nucleotides read TGTGCCTGGAGTACACAGGGAAACACTGAAGCTTTCTTT. Translation gives CAWSTQGNTEAFF.

V is TRBV4-1 and J is TRBJ1-2; 9 nucleotides match TRBD1. The V gene end was trimmed by 0 bases and the J gene end by 1 base; junction bases not matched to a gene: 3. The V gene's germline CDR1 is MGHRA and CDR2 YSYEKL. There are 16 residues in the CDR3. CDR3 sequence: CASSQEGGQGNYGYTF. The CDR3 DNA follows: TGCGCCAGCAGCCAAGAGGGGGGACAGGGTAACTATGGCTACACCTTC.

The count of this clone is one. The chain links TRBV6-5 to TRBJ1-3; a weak D match, TRBD1 (6 bases). Trimming removed 6 bases at V and 2 bases at J, with 14 bases between. The CDR3 is 15 residues long. The germline V gene has CDR1 MNHEY and CDR2 SVGAGI. The CDR3: CASSRSKGAGNTIYF. As DNA, the CDR3 is TGTGCCAGCAGCCGTTCGAAGGGGGCTGGAAACACCATATATTTT.

This chain joins TRBV5-1 and TRBJ2-5; the D gene is possibly TRBD1 (5 bases). The V end lost 7 bases, the J end lost 1 base, and 17 bases lay between the germline ends. The CDR3 totals 15 residues. Germline V gene sequence: CDR1 SGHRS, CDR2 YFSETQ. This chain's CDR3 is CASGSTGQVQETQYF. CDR3 DNA: TGCGCCAGCGGCTCAACTGGACAAGTCCAAGAGACCCAGTACTTC.

V gene TRBV28 combines with J gene TRBJ2-7, with D perhaps matching TRBD2 (5 bases). Trimming took off 5 bases at V and 2 bases at J, with 13 bases between the two ends. Per germline, CDR1 MDHEN and CDR2 SYDVKM. The CDR3 length is 14 residues. CDR3 coding DNA: TGTGCCAGCAGTCCGGCGAGCGGTGCCTACGAGCAGTACTTC. Its protein product is CASSPASGAYEQYF.

This chain joins TRBV28 and TRBJ1-6, with D tentatively TRBD1 (6 bases). V was shortened by 6 bases and J by 13 bases, with 19 bases between the two germline ends. In germline, CDR1 is MDHEN, CDR2 SYDVKM. The CDR3 spans 14 residues. CDR3 in DNA: TGTGCCAGCAGACCCAGACTCCAGGGGACCCCCCTCCACTTT. This gives the protein CASRPRLQGTPLHF.